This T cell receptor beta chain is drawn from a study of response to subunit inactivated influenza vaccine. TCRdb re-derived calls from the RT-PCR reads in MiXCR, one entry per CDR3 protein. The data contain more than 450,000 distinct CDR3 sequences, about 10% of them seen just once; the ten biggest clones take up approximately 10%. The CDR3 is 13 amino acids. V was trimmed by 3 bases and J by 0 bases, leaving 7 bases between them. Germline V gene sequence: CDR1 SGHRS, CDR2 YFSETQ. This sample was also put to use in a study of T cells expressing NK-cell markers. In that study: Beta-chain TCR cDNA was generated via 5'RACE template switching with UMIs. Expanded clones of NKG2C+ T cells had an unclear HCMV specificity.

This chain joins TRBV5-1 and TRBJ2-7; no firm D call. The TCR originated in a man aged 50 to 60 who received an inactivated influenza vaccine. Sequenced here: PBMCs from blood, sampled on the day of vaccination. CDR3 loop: CASSYGPSYEQYF. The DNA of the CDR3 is TGCGCCAGCAGCTATGGACCCTCCTACGAGCAGTACTTC.